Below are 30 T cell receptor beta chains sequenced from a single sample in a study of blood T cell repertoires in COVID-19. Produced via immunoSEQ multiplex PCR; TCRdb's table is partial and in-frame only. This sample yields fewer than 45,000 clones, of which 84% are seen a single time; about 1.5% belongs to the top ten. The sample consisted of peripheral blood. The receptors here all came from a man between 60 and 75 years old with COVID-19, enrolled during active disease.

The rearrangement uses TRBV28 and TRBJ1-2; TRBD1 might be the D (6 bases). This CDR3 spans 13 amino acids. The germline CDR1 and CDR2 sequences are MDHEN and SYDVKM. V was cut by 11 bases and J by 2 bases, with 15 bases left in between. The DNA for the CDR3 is TGTGCCGGAGACAGGAACCTCAACTATGGCTACACCTTC. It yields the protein CAGDRNLNYGYTF.

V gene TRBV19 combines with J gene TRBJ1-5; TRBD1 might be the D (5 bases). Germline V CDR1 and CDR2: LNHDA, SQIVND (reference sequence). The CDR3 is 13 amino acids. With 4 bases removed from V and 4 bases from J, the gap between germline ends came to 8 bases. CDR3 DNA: TGTGCCAGTAGTAATAACAGGAATCAGCCCCAGCATTTT. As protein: CASSNNRNQPQHF. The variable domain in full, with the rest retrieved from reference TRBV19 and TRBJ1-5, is DGGITQSPKYLFRKEGQNVTLSCEQNLNHDAMYWYRQDPGQGLRLIYYSQIVNDFQKGDIAEGYSVSREKKESFPLTVTSAQKNPTAFYLCASSNNRNQPQHFGDGTRLSIL.

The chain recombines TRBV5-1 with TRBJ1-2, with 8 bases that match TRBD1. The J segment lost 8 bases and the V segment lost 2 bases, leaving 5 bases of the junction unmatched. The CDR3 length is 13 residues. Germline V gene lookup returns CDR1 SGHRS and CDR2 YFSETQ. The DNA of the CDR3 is TGCGCCAGCAGCTTCGTCGACAGGGGAGGCTACACCTTC. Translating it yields CASSFVDRGGYTF. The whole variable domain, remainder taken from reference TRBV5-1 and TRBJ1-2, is KAGVTQTPRYLIKTRGQQVTLSCSPISGHRSVSWYQQTPGQGLQFLFEYFSETQRNKGNFPGRFSGRQFSNSRSEMNVSTLELGDSALYLCASSFVDRGGYTFGSGTRLTVV.

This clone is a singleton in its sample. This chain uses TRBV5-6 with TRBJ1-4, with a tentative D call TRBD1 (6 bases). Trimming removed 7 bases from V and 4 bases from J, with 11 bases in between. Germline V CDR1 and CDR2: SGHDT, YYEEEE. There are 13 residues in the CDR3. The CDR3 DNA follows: TGTGCCAGCCGAGGACAGCTTAATGAAAAACTGTTTTTT. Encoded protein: CASRGQLNEKLFF.

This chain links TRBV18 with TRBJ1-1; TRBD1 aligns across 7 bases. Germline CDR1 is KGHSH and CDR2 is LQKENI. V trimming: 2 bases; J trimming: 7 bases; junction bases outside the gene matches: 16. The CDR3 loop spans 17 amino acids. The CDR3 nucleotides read TGTGCCAGCTCACCATTACTAGAAGGGGGCGCCAGGAATGAAGCTTTCTTT. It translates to CASSPLLEGGARNEAFF.

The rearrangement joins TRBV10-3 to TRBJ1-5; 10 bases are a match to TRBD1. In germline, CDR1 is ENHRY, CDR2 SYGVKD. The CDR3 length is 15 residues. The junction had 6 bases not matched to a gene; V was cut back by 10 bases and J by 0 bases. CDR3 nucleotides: TGTGCCACCAAGGGACAGGGGAATAGCAATCAGCCCCAGCATTTT. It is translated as CATKGQGNSNQPQHF.

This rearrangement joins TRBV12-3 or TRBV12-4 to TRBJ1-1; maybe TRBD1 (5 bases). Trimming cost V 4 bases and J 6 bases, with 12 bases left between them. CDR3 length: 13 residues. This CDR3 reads CASSSFAGAEAFF. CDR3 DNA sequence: TGTGCCAGCAGTTCATTTGCGGGGGCTGAAGCTTTCTTT.

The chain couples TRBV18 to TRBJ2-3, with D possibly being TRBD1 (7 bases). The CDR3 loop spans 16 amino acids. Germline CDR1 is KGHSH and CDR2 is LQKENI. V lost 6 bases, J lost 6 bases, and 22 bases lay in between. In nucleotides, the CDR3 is TGTGCCAGCTCTGGGGAGACAGGGAGGACCTCGGATACGCAGTATTTT. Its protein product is CASSGETGRTSDTQYF.

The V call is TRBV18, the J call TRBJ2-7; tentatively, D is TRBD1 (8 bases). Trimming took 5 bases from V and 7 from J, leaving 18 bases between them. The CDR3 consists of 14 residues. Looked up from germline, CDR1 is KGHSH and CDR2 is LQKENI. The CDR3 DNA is TGTGCCAGCTCAAGACAGGGGTCAGCGGGAGAGCAGTACTTC. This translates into CASSRQGSAGEQYF.

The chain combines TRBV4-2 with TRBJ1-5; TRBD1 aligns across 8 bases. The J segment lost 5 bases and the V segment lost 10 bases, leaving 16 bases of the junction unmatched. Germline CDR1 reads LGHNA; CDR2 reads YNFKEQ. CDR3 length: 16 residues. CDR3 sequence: CAITSPGGERYQPQHF. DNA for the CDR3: TGTGCCATTACGTCTCCAGGGGGCGAGAGGTATCAGCCCCAGCATTTT.

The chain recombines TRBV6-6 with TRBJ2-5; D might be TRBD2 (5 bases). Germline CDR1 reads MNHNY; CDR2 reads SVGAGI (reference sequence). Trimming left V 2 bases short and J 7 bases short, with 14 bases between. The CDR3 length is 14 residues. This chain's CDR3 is CASSYLVPEGTQYF. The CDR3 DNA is TGTGCCAGCAGTTACCTCGTCCCCGAGGGGACCCAGTACTTC.

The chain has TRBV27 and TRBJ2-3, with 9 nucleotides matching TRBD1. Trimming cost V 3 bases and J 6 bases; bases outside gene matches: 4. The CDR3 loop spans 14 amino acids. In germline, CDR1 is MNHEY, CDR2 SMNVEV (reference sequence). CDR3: CASSFNRGPDTQYF. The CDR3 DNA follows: TGTGCCAGCAGTTTTAACAGGGGGCCCGATACGCAGTATTTT.

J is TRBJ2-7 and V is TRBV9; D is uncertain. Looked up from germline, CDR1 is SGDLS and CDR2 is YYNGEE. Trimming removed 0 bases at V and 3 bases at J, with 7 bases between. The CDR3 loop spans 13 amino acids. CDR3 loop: CASSVAAGYEQYF. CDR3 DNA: TGTGCCAGCAGCGTAGCGGCAGGCTACGAGCAGTACTTC.

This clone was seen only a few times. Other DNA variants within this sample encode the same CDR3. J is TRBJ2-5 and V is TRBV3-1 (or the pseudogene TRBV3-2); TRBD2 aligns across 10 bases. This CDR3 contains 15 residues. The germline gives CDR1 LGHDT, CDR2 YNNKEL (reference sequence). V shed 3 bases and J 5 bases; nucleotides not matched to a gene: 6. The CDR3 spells CASSQASGRGETQYF. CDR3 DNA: TGTGCCAGCAGCCAGGCTAGCGGGAGAGGGGAGACCCAGTACTTC.

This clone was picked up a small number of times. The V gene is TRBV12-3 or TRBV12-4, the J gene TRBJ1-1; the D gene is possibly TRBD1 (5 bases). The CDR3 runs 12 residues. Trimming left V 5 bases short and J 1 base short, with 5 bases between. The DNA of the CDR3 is TGTGCCAGCAGTCAGGGGAACACTGAAGCTTTCTTT. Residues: CASSQGNTEAFF.

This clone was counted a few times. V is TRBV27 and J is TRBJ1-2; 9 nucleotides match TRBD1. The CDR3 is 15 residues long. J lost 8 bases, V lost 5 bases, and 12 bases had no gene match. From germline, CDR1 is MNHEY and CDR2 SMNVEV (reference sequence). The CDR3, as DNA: TGTGCCAGCAGTACACAGGGGGCGTATCGGGCCGGCTACACCTTC. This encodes CASSTQGAYRAGYTF.

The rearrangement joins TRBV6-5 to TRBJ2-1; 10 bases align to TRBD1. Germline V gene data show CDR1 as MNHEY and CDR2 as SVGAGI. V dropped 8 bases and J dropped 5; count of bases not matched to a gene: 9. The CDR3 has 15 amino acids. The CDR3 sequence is CASRAGTGANNEQFF. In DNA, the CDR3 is TGTGCCAGCCGGGCCGGGACAGGGGCTAACAATGAGCAGTTCTTC.

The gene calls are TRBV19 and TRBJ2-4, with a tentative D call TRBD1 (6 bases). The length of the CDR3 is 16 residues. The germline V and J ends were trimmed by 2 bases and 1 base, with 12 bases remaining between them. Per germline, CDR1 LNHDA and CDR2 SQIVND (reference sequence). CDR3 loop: CASSISTTGAKNIQYF. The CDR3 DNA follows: TGTGCCAGTAGTATATCAACAACAGGGGCCAAAAACATTCAGTACTTC.

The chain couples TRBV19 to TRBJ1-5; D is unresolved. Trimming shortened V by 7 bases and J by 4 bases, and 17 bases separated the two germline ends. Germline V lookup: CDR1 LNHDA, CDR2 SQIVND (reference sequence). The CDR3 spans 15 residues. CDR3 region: CASKEGWVENQPQHF. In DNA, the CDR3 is TGTGCCAGTAAAGAGGGATGGGTAGAAAATCAGCCCCAGCATTTT.

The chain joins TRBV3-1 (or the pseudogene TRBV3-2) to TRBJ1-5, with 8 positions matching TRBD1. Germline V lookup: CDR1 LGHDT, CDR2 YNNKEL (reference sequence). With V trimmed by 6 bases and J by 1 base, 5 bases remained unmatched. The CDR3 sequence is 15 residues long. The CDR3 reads CASSRTGQSNQPQHF. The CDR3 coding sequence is TGTGCCAGCAGTAGGACAGGGCAAAGCAATCAGCCCCAGCATTTT.

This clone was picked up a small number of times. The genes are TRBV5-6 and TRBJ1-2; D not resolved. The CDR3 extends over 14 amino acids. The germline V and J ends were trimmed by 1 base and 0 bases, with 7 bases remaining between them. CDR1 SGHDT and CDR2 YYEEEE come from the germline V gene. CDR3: CASSLTVSNYGYTF. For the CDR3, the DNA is TGTGCCAGCAGCTTGACAGTTTCTAACTATGGCTACACCTTC.

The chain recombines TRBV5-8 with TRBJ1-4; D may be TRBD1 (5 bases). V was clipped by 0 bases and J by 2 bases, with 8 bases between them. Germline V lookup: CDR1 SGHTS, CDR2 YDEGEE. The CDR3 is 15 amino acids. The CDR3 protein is CASSLGRGTNEKLFF. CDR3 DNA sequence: TGTGCCAGCAGCTTGGGCCGGGGGACTAATGAAAAACTGTTTTTT.

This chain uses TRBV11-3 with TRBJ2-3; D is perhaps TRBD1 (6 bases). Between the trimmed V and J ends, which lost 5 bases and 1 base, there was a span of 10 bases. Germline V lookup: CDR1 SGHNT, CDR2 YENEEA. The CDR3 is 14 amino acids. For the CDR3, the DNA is TGTGCCAGCAGCCTGGACAGCCGCACAGATACGCAGTATTTT. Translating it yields CASSLDSRTDTQYF.

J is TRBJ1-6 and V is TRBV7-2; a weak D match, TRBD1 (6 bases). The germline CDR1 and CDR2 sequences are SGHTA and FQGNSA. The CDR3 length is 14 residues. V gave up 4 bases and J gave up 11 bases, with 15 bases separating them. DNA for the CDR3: TGTGCCAGCAGCTCCCCGACAGGTTTCCCACCCCTCCACTTT. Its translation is CASSSPTGFPPLHF.

The CDR3 protein is CATSELVATNEKLFF. The DNA of the CDR3 is TGTGCCACCAGTGAACTAGTAGCAACTAATGAAAAACTGTTTTTT. V gene TRBV24-1 combines with J gene TRBJ1-4, with no clear D. V shed 4 bases and J shed 0 bases, with 8 bases lying between them. Germline values: CDR1 KGHDR, CDR2 SFDVKD. This CDR3 is built from 15 residues.

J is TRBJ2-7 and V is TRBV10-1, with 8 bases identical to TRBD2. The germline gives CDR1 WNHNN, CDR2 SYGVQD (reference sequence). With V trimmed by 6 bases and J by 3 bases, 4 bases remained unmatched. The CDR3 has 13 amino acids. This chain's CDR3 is CASSPSGSYEQYF. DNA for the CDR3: TGCGCCAGCAGCCCAAGCGGGAGCTACGAGCAGTACTTC.

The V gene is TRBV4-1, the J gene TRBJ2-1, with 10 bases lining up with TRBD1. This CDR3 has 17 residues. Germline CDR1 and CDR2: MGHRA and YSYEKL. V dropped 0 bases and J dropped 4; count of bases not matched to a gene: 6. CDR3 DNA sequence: TGCGCCAGCAGCCAAGACCGACGACAGGGGGCATACAATGAGCAGTTCTTC. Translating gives CASSQDRRQGAYNEQFF.

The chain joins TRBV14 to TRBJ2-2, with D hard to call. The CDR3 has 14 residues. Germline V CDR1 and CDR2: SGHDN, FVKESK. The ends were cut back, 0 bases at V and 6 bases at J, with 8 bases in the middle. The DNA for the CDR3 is TGTGCCAGCAGCCAAGATCGGTACGCCGGGGAGCTGTTTTTT. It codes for CASSQDRYAGELFF.

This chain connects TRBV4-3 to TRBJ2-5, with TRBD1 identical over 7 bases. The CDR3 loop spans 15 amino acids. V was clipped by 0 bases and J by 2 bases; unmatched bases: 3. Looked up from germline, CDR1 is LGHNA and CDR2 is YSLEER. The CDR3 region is CASSQEGTAQETQYF. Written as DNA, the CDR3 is TGCGCCAGCAGCCAAGAGGGGACAGCGCAAGAGACCCAGTACTTC.

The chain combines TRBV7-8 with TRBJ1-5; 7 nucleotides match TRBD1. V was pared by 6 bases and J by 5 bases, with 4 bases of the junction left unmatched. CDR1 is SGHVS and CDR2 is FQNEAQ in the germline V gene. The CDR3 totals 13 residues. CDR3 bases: TGTGCCAGCAGTCGACAGGGTCATCAGCCCCAGCATTTT. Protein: CASSRQGHQPQHF.